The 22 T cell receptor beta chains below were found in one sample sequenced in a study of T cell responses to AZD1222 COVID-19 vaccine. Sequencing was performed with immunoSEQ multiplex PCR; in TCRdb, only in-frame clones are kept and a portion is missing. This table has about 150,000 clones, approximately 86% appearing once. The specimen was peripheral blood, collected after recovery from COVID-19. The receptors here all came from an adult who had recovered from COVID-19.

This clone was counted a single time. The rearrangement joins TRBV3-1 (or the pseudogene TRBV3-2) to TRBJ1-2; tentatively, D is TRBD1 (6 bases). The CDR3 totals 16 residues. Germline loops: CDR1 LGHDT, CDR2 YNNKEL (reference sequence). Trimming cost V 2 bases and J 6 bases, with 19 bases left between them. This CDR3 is CASSQQLRDKRNGYTF. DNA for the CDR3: TGTGCCAGCAGCCAACAACTCCGGGACAAACGAAATGGCTACACCTTC.

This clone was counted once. This CDR3 is CASSARDRVAGYTF. CDR3 nucleotide sequence: TGTGCCAGCAGTGCCCGGGACAGGGTGGCTGGCTACACCTTC. V is TRBV6-2 or TRBV6-3 and J is TRBJ1-2, with 9 bases identical to TRBD1. This CDR3 spans 14 amino acids. Germline lookup yields CDR1 MNHEY and CDR2 SVGEGT. V lost 5 bases and J lost 7; bases outside the gene matches: 8.

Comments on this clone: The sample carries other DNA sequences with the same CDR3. CDR3 in amino acids: CASSRGLAGSTDTQYF. As DNA, the CDR3 is TGTGCCAGCAGTCGAGGACTAGCTGGTAGCACAGATACGCAGTATTTT. The V call is TRBV5-4, the J call TRBJ2-3; 8 positions match TRBD2. Trimming cost V 5 bases and J 0 bases; bases outside gene matches: 8. Germline CDR1 SGHNT, CDR2 YYREEE (reference sequence). The CDR3 extends over 16 amino acids.

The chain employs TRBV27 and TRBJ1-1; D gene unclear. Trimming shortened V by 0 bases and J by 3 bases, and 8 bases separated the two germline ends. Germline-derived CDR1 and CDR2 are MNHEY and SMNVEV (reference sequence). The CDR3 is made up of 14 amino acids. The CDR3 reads CASSLSYSDTEAFF. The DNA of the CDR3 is TGTGCCAGCAGTTTATCGTACAGTGACACTGAAGCTTTCTTT.

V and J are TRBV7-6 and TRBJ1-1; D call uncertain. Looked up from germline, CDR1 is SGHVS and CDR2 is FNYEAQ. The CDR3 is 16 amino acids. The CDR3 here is CATHRGSGGMNTEAFF. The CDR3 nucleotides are TGTGCAACCCACCGAGGGTCAGGTGGGATGAACACTGAAGCTTTCTTT.

In DNA, the CDR3 is TGTGCCAGCAGCTCTCTCGGTAGCGGCCAAGAGACCCAGTACTTC. Translation gives CASSSLGSGQETQYF. J is TRBJ2-5 and V is TRBV28; tentatively, D is TRBD2 (6 bases). The V end lost 6 bases, the J end lost 1 base, and 15 bases lay between the germline ends. In germline, CDR1 is MDHEN, CDR2 SYDVKM. The CDR3 sequence is 15 residues long.

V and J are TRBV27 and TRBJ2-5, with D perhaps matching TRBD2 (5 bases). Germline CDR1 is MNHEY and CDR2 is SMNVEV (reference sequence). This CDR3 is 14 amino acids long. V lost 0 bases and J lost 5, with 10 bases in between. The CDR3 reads CASSLSAGEETQYF. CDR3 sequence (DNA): TGTGCCAGCAGTTTATCTGCCGGGGAGGAGACCCAGTACTTC.

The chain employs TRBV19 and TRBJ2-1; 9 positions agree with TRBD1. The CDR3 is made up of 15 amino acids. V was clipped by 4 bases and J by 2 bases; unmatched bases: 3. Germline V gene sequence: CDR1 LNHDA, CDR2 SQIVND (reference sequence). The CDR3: CASSTRQGAYNEQFF. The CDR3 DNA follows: TGTGCCAGTAGTACCAGACAGGGGGCCTACAATGAGCAGTTCTTC. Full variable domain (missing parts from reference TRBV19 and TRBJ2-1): DGGITQSPKYLFRKEGQNVTLSCEQNLNHDAMYWYRQDPGQGLRLIYYSQIVNDFQKGDIAEGYSVSREKKESFPLTVTSAQKNPTAFYLCASSTRQGAYNEQFFGPGTRLTVL.

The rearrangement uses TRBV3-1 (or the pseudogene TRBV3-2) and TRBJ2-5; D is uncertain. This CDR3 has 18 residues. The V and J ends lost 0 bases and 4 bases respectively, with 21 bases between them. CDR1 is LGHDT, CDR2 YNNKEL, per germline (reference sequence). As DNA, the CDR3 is TGTGCCAGCAGCCAAGATCCCGGTGTTAGTGCCTGGAGAGAGACCCAGTACTTC. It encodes CASSQDPGVSAWRETQYF.

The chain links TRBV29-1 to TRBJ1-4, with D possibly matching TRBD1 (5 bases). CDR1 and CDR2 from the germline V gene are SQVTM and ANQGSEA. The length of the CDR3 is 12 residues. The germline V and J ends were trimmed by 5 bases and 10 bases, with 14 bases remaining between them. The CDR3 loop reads CSVREGIGKLFF. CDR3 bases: TGCAGCGTTCGAGAGGGGATCGGAAAACTGTTTTTT.

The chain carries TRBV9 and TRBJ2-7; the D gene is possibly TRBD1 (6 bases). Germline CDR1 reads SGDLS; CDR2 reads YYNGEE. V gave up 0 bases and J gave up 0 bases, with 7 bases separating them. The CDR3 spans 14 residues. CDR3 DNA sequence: TGTGCCAGCAGCGTAGGGACAGCCTCCTACGAGCAGTACTTC. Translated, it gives CASSVGTASYEQYF.

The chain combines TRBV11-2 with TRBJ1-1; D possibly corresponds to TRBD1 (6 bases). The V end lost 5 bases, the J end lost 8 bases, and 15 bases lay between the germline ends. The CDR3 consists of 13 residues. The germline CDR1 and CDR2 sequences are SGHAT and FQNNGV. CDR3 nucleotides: TGTGCCAGCAGCCGACCCTACAGGGCCGAAGCTTTCTTT. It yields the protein CASSRPYRAEAFF.

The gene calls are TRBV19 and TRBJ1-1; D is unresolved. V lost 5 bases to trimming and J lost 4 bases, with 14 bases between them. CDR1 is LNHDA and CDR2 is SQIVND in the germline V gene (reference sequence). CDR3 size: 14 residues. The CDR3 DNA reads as TGTGCCAGTAGTCATATTAGGTTTTCCACTGAAGCTTTCTTT. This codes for CASSHIRFSTEAFF. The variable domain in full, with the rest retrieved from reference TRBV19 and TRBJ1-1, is DGGITQSPKYLFRKEGQNVTLSCEQNLNHDAMYWYRQDPGQGLRLIYYSQIVNDFQKGDIAEGYSVSREKKESFPLTVTSAQKNPTAFYLCASSHIRFSTEAFFGQGTRLTVV.

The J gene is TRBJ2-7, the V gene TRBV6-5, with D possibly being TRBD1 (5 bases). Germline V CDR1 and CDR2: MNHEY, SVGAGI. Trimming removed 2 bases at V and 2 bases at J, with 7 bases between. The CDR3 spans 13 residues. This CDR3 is CASSYGATYEQYF. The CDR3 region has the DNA TGTGCCAGCAGTTACGGGGCAACCTACGAGCAGTACTTC.

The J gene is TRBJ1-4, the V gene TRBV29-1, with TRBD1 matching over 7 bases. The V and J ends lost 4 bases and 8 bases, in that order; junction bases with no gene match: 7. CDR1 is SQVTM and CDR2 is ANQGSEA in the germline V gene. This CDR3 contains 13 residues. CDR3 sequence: CSVGDSQWEKLFF. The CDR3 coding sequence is TGCAGCGTTGGGGACAGTCAGTGGGAAAAACTGTTTTTT.

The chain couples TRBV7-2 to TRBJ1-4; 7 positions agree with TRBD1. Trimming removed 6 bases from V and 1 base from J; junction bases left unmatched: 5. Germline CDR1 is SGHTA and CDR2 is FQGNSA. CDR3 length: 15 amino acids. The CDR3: CASRLNRGTNEKLFF. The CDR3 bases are TGTGCCAGCAGACTGAACAGGGGAACTAATGAAAAACTGTTTTTT.

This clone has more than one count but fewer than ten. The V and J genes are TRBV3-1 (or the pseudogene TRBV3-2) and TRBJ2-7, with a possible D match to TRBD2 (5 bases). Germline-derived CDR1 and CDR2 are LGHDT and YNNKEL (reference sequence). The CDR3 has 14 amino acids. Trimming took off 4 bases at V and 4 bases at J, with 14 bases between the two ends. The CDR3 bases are TGTGCCAGCAGCCGAACAGCGGACCCTTACGAGCAGTACTTC. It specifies CASSRTADPYEQYF.

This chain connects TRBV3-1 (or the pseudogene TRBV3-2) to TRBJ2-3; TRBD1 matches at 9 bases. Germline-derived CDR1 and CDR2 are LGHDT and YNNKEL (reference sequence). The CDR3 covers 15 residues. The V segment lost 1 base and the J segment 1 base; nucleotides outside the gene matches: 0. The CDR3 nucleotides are TGTGCCAGCAGCCAAGGGGACAGGGGCACAGATACGCAGTATTTT. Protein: CASSQGDRGTDTQYF.

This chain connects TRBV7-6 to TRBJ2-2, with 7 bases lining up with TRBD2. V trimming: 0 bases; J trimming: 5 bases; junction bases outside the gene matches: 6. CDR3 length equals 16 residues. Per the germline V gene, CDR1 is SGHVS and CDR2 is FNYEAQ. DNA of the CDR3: TGTGCCAGCAGCTTAGCCCCCGGACTAGGGACCGGGGAGCTGTTTTTT. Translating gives CASSLAPGLGTGELFF.

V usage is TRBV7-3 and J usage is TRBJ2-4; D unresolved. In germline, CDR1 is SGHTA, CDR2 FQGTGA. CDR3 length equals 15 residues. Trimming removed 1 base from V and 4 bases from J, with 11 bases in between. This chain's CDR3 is CASSLMGPPKNIQYF. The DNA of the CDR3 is TGTGCCAGCAGCTTAATGGGCCCCCCTAAAAACATTCAGTACTTC.

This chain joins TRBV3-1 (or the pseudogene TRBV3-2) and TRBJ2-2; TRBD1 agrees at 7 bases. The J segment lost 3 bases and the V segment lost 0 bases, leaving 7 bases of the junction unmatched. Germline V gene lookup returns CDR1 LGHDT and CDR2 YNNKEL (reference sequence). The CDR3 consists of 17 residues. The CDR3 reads CASSQEFEGAHTGELFF. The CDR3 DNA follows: TGTGCCAGCAGCCAAGAGTTTGAGGGGGCCCACACCGGGGAGCTGTTTTTT.

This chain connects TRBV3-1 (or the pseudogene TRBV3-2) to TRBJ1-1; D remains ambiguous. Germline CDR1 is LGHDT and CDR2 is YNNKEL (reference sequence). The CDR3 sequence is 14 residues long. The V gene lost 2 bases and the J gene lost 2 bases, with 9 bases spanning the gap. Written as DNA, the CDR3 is TGTGCCAGCAGCCAACACCCGGCTAACACTGAAGCTTTCTTT. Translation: CASSQHPANTEAFF.